This T cell receptor beta chain comes out of a study of cytomegalovirus exposure and HLA in healthy donors. Study-level information: Genotyping showed roughly 83% of over 350 donors falling in the Caucasian-associated ancestry cluster.

Use of 60 Vbeta and 13 Jbeta primers characterized the PCR. The method was immunoSEQ multiplex PCR; TCRdb's version includes in-frame clones alone and lacks a portion of them. The sample shows approximately 180,000 clones, roughly four fifths of them seen only once. The J segment lost 7 bases and the V segment lost 2 bases, leaving 7 bases of the junction unmatched. The CDR3 spans 15 residues. Germline V gives CDR1 SGHTA, CDR2 FQGNSA. The chain recombines TRBV7-2 with TRBJ2-2; 7 bases are a match to TRBD2. The receptor was derived from a woman aged 18-29 years in good health and CMV-seropositive. Sequenced: PBMCs. CDR3 DNA sequence: TGTGCCAGCAGCTTAAAGGCGGGGGAAGGCGGGGAGCTGTTTTTT. Amino acids: CASSLKAGEGGELFF.